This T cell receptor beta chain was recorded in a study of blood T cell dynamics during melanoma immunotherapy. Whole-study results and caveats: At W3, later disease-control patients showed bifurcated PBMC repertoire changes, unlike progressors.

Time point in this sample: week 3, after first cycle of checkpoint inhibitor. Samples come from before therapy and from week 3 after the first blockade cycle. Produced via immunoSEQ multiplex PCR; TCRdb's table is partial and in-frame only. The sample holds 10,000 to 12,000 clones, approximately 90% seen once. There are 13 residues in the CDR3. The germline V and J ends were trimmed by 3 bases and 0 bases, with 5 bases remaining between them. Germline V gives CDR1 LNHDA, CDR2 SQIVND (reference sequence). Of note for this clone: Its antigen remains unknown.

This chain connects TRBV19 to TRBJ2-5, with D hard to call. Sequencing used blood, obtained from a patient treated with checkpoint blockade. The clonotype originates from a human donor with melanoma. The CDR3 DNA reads TGTGCCAGTAGTATGGGGAACCAAGAGACCCAGTACTTC. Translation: CASSMGNQETQYF.